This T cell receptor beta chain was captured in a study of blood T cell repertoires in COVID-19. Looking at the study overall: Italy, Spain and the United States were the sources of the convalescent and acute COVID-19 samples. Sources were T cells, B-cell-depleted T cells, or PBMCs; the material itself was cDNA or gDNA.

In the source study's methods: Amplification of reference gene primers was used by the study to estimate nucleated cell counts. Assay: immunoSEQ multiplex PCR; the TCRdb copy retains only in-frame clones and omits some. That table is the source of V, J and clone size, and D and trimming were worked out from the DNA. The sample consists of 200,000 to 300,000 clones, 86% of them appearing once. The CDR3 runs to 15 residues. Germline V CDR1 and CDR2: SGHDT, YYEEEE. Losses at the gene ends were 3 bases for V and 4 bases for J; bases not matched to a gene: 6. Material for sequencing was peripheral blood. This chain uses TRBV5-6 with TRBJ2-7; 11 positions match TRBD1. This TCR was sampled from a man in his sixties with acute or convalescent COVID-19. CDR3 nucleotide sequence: TGTGCCAGCAGCTCCGGGACAGGGGGATTGTACGAGCAGTACTTC. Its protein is CASSSGTGGLYEQYF.